This TCR beta chain came from a study of type 1 and type 2 diabetes patients. Study context: CD4+ or CD8+ T cells were positively selected from PBMCs with microbeads.

The CDR3 totals 16 residues. With 5 bases clipped from V and 0 bases from J, the junction kept 7 bases outside the gene matches. The germline gives CDR1 SNHLY, CDR2 FYNNEI. PCR was run on genomic DNA. Multiplex PCR with 30 forward and 13 reverse primers amplified the TCR beta CDR3. MiXCR was run by TCRdb on the multiplex PCR reads, yielding one entry per CDR3 protein. The data show around 300,000 distinct CDR3 sequences, with over 45% seen just once and roughly an eighth held by the top ten. A note on this clonotype: Antigen: not known.

Standard classification criteria confirmed type 1 or type 2 diabetes in all patients. Regarding the study as a whole: Some HECs seen only in T1D might also appear in more T2D or control samples. Both CD4+ and CD8+ type 2 diabetes repertoires showed significantly higher diversity than type 1.

Material: peripheral blood mononuclear cells (PBMCs). This receptor was taken from a man aged 18-30 years with type 2 diabetes. The chain is built from TRBV2 and TRBJ2-1, with 7 bases lining up with TRBD1. CDR3 loop: CASSLGGQSSYNEQFF. The CDR3 bases are TGTGCCAGCAGTTTAGGGGGACAGAGCTCCTACAATGAGCAGTTCTTC.